These T cell receptor beta chains were read from a single sample in a study of blood T cell repertoires in COVID-19. Profiling relied on immunoSEQ multiplex PCR, and the TCRdb table lists in-frame clones only, not all of them. Here the sample spans 400,000 to 500,000 clones, 88% being singletons. The sample comprised PBMCs or T cells enriched from blood (not recorded which). These receptors were obtained from a woman aged 18-29 years who had been exposed to COVID-19. Both conserved end residues are part of each CDR3. A D gene is named only where the DNA matches it firmly. A row's size may be missing; if present it is once, few, many or a size class.

NA	TRBV6-2/TRBV6-3	14	TRBJ1-6	NA	CASSYSGENSPLHF	TGTGCCAGCAGTTACTCCGGGGAGAATTCACCCCTCCACTTT
NA	TRBV19	14	TRBJ1-3	NA	CASKAESSGNTIYF	TGTGCCAGTAAAGCGGAGAGCTCTGGAAACACCATATATTTT
NA	TRBV2	15	TRBJ1-2	TRBD1	CASSADRGANYGYTF	TGTGCCAGCAGCGCGGACAGGGGAGCTAACTATGGCTACACCTTC
NA	TRBV11-2	16	TRBJ1-2	TRBD1	CASSLDIGTGVYGYTF	TGTGCCAGCAGCTTAGATATCGGGACAGGGGTTTATGGCTACACCTTC
NA	TRBV7-9	14	TRBJ1-2	NA	CASSPPGPGVGYTF	TGTGCCAGCAGCCCTCCCGGTCCAGGGGTTGGCTACACCTTC
NA	TRBV11-3	13	TRBJ1-2	NA	CASSLGGSYGYTF	TGTGCCAGCAGCCTTGGGGGCAGCTATGGCTACACCTTC
NA	TRBV7-2	15	TRBJ2-2	NA	CASSRDSANTGELFF	TGTGCCAGCAGCCGCGACAGCGCGAACACCGGGGAGCTGTTTTTT
NA	TRBV5-1	13	TRBJ1-2	NA	CASSFDRRAGYTF	TGCGCCAGCAGCTTCGACAGGCGGGCTGGCTACACCTTC
once	TRBV19	16	TRBJ2-1	TRBD2	CASKGPTSGAYNEQFF	TGTGCCAGTAAGGGTCCTACTAGCGGGGCCTACAATGAGCAGTTCTTC
NA	TRBV9	16	TRBJ2-5	NA	CASSSYGRDLQETQYF	TGTGCCAGCAGCTCCTACGGGCGGGATCTACAAGAGACCCAGTACTTC
NA	TRBV19	16	TRBJ2-7	NA	CASSPVGGEVSYEQYF	TGTGCCAGTAGTCCCGTAGGGGGAGAAGTCTCCTACGAGCAGTACTTC
NA	TRBV5-6	13	TRBJ1-6	NA	CASSLVSDSPLHF	TGTGCCAGCAGCTTGGTGAGCGATTCACCCCTCCACTTT
few	TRBV6-1	16	TRBJ1-6	NA	CASSEIMTVGNSPLHF	TGTGCCAGCAGTGAAATCATGACAGTGGGAAATTCACCCCTCCACTTT
NA	TRBV3-1/TRBV3-2	12	TRBJ1-2	NA	CASSLWGGGYTF	TGTGCCAGCAGCCTCTGGGGCGGAGGCTACACCTTC
NA	TRBV7-8	16	TRBJ2-7	TRBD1	CASSLNRDRGGHEQYF	TGTGCCAGCAGCTTAAACCGGGACAGGGGGGGTCACGAGCAGTACTTC
once	TRBV18	13	TRBJ2-5	TRBD1	CASSHDREETQYF	TGTGCCAGCTCGCACGACAGGGAAGAGACCCAGTACTTC
NA	TRBV7-2	16	TRBJ2-2	TRBD1	CASSLGNRGRSGELFF	TGTGCCAGCAGCTTGGGCAACAGGGGGCGGTCCGGGGAGCTGTTTTTT
NA	TRBV11-2	14	TRBJ1-1	NA	CASSLSRVNTEAFF	TGTGCCAGCAGCTTAAGCAGGGTGAACACTGAAGCTTTCTTT
once	TRBV12-3/TRBV12-4	11	TRBJ2-7	NA	CASRDTYEQYF	TGTGCCAGCAGGGACACCTACGAGCAGTACTTC
NA	TRBV10-2	14	TRBJ2-7	NA	CASSGSLTTGEQYF	TGCGCCAGCAGCGGGAGCCTGACTACCGGCGAGCAGTACTTC
NA	TRBV27	17	TRBJ1-1	TRBD1	CASSSFLGDRGSTEAFF	TGTGCCAGCAGTTCCTTCTTAGGGGACAGGGGATCCACTGAAGCTTTCTTT
NA	TRBV19	15	TRBJ2-5	TRBD1	CASNPGQAVRETQYF	TGTGCCAGTAACCCGGGACAGGCGGTCCGTGAGACCCAGTACTTC
NA	TRBV20-1	11	TRBJ2-5	NA	CSARDSPGQYF	TGCAGTGCTAGGGACTCCCCTGGCCAGTACTTC
NA	TRBV4-1	16	TRBJ1-4	NA	CASSQPQGGENEKLFF	TGCGCCAGCAGCCAACCCCAGGGAGGAGAGAATGAAAAACTGTTTTTT
NA	TRBV5-1	17	TRBJ1-4	NA	CASSLGAQAWTNEKLFF	TGCGCCAGCAGCTTGGGGGCACAGGCTTGGACTAATGAAAAACTGTTTTTT
NA	TRBV15	16	TRBJ1-6	TRBD1	CATSRSGTGHNSPLHF	TGTGCCACCAGCAGATCCGGGACAGGACATAATTCACCCCTCCACTTT
NA	TRBV4-1	14	TRBJ2-1	NA	CASSQGNGLLRQFF	TGCGCCAGCAGCCAAGGTAACGGACTTCTCCGGCAGTTCTTC
NA	TRBV5-6	18	TRBJ1-3	NA	CASRSLLAPSYSGNTIYF	TGTGCCAGCAGATCCCTACTTGCCCCCTCCTACTCTGGAAACACCATATATTTT
NA	TRBV6-2/TRBV6-3	18	TRBJ2-3	TRBD2	CASSYSIAGPFSTDTQYF	TGTGCCAGCAGTTACTCGATAGCGGGGCCATTCAGCACAGATACGCAGTATTTT
NA	TRBV11-1	14	TRBJ2-3	TRBD1	CASSTQTGGDTQYF	TGTGCCAGCAGCACCCAGACAGGGGGAGATACGCAGTATTTT
few	TRBV3-1/TRBV3-2	15	TRBJ2-1	NA	CASSHAGIADNEQFF	TGTGCCAGCAGCCATGCCGGGATAGCGGACAATGAGCAGTTCTTC
NA	TRBV12-2	14	TRBJ1-1	NA	CASRLARGGTEAFF	TGTGCAAGTCGCTTAGCGCGGGGAGGTACTGAAGCTTTCTTT
NA	TRBV6-5	15	TRBJ2-7	NA	CASSYSGQGTYEQYF	TGTGCCAGCAGTTACTCGGGGCAGGGAACTTACGAGCAGTACTTC
NA	TRBV2	11	TRBJ2-7	NA	CAPGDSYEQYF	TGTGCCCCGGGGGATTCCTACGAGCAGTACTTC
NA	TRBV24-1	13	TRBJ2-7	NA	CATSFGSSYEQYF	TGTGCCACCAGTTTCGGTTCGTCCTACGAGCAGTACTTC
NA	TRBV25-1	13	TRBJ1-6	NA	CAVSRADNSPLHF	TGTGCCGTCAGCAGGGCAGATAATTCACCCCTCCACTTT
NA	TRBV11-1	15	TRBJ2-7	NA	CASSLGGPGTYEQYF	TGTGCCAGCAGCTTAGGGGGGCCCGGTACCTACGAGCAGTACTTC
once	TRBV6-4	13	TRBJ2-2	NA	CASTQGDTGELFF	TGTGCCAGCACCCAGGGCGACACCGGGGAGCTGTTTTTT
NA	TRBV28	15	TRBJ2-7	NA	CASSFPGQGSYEQYF	TGTGCCAGCAGTTTTCCCGGGCAGGGAAGCTACGAGCAGTACTTC
NA	TRBV28	13	TRBJ2-7	NA	CASTILASGEQYF	TGTGCCAGCACCATACTAGCTTCAGGCGAGCAGTACTTC
NA	TRBV7-9	14	TRBJ2-7	NA	CASSSSGSSYEQYF	TGTGCCAGCTCCAGCAGCGGTAGCTCCTACGAGCAGTACTTC
NA	TRBV7-2	13	TRBJ2-7	TRBD1	CASSSDRAHEQYF	TGTGCCAGCAGCTCCGACAGGGCTCACGAGCAGTACTTC
once	TRBV7-9	14	TRBJ2-7	NA	CASSWGDSSYEQYF	TGTGCCAGCAGCTGGGGGGACAGCTCCTACGAGCAGTACTTC
NA	TRBV29-1	15	TRBJ2-1	NA	CSVDGTPYTYNEQFF	TGCAGCGTGGACGGGACTCCTTACACCTACAATGAGCAGTTCTTC
NA	TRBV7-2	15	TRBJ2-3	TRBD2	CASSSTGGFTDTQYF	TGTGCCAGCAGCTCAACGGGGGGGTTCACAGATACGCAGTATTTT